Listed below are T cell receptor beta chains from one sample, sequenced in a study of cytomegalovirus exposure and HLA in healthy donors. TCRdb's table, derived via immunoSEQ multiplex PCR, lists solely in-frame clones and lacks some. This repertoire includes approximately 47,000 clones. Sequenced input: PBMCs. These receptors all come from a male donor in good health and CMV-seronegative. Each CDR3 is given with its conserved first and last residue. D genes are given only for firm matches.

D	J	V	DNA	CDR3
NA	TRBJ1-2	TRBV6-1	TGTGCCAGCAGTGAAGTCGCAGGGGCCCTCTATGGCTACACCTTC	CASSEVAGALYGYTF
NA	TRBJ2-1	TRBV5-1	TGCGCCAGCAGCTTGGTACTGAACAATGAGCAGTTCTTC	CASSLVLNNEQFF
TRBD1	TRBJ2-5	TRBV19	TGTGCCAGTAGTATCGGGACAGGGGGCGCGGAGACCCAGTACTTC	CASSIGTGGAETQYF
NA	TRBJ1-6	TRBV13	TGTGCCAGCAGCCCCGGAGGGAATCCCTCCTATAATTCACCCCTCCACTTT	CASSPGGNPSYNSPLHF
NA	TRBJ1-1	TRBV30	TGTGCCTGGAGGCAGGGTTCTACTGAAGCTTTCTTT	CAWRQGSTEAFF
TRBD1	TRBJ1-1	TRBV25-1	TGTGCCAGCAGTGAATTGGATTGGGACAGGGACACTGAAGCTTTCTTT	CASSELDWDRDTEAFF
NA	TRBJ1-3	TRBV6-5	TGTGCCAGCAGCATCCACCCAGGTTCGGGAAACACCATATATTTT	CASSIHPGSGNTIYF
NA	TRBJ1-2	TRBV27	TGTGCCAGCAGTTTGGAAAGGAACAGCGGCTACACCTTC	CASSLERNSGYTF
NA	TRBJ1-4	TRBV19	TGTGCCAGTAGTATTAAACCCGGAGCACTGTTTTTT	CASSIKPGALFF
NA	TRBJ1-6	TRBV19	TGTGCCAGTAGTATAGTCCTCCCTTTGGGATTCATTAGCGGATCACCCCTCCACTTT	CASSIVLPLGFISGSPLHF
NA	TRBJ1-3	TRBV5-1	TGCGCCAGCAGCTTAATGGGGCAGGGCAACTCTGGAAACACCATATATTTT	CASSLMGQGNSGNTIYF
TRBD1	TRBJ1-5	TRBV12-5	TGTGCTAGTGGCCCGGACAGGGGCAATCAGCCCCAGCATTTT	CASGPDRGNQPQHF
NA	TRBJ1-1	TRBV9	TGTGCCAGCAGCGCCGTAGAGGCCCGGGAGGACACTGAAGCTTTCTTT	CASSAVEAREDTEAFF
TRBD1	TRBJ2-5	TRBV7-2	TGTGCCAGCAGCCCCGACAGGGGGCGGCAGACCCAGTACTTC	CASSPDRGRQTQYF
TRBD2	TRBJ2-5	TRBV5-4	TGTGCCAGCAGCTCGGGACTAGGGGGTCAAGAGACCCAGTACTTC	CASSSGLGGQETQYF
NA	TRBJ2-5	TRBV30	TGTGCCTGGAGTGTACGGGGCCAAGAGACCCAGTACTTC	CAWSVRGQETQYF
NA	TRBJ1-2	TRBV9	TGTGCCAGCAGCGGTACAGGGCGCGGCTATGGCTACACCTTC	CASSGTGRGYGYTF